Below, 27 T cell receptor beta chains from the same sample are listed, as sequenced in a study of blood T cell repertoires in COVID-19. The table came from immunoSEQ multiplex PCR; TCRdb's copy has only in-frame clones and leaves some out. The data contain 80,000 to 100,000 clones, 90% to 95% of them singletons. Sequencing used peripheral blood. These receptor sequences come from a human donor with active COVID-19. The donor label of this sample is uncertain.

The CDR3 loop is CASSFPASGRRQQETQYF. The DNA for the CDR3 is TGTGCCAGCAGCTTCCCCGCGAGCGGGAGGCGTCAGCAAGAGACCCAGTACTTC. This chain links TRBV7-9 with TRBJ2-5, with 9 bases aligning to TRBD2. Germline CDR1 is SEHNR and CDR2 is FQNEAQ (reference sequence). CDR3 size: 18 residues. The J segment lost 2 bases and the V segment lost 3 bases, leaving 13 bases of the junction unmatched.

The chain recombines TRBV7-8 with TRBJ2-1; 8 nucleotides agree with TRBD2. CDR1 and CDR2 from the germline V gene are SGHVS and FQNEAQ. This CDR3 comprises 16 residues. V was clipped by 5 bases and J by 10 bases; unmatched bases: 16. The CDR3 spells CASSRGAGGLFGEQFF. In DNA, the CDR3 is TGTGCCAGCAGCCGCGGGGCGGGGGGTCTTTTTGGGGAGCAGTTCTTC.

The gene calls are TRBV5-8 and TRBJ2-2, with 7 positions matching TRBD2. The CDR3 contains 14 residues. V lost 5 bases, J lost 1 base, and 2 bases stayed unmatched. Germline V gene lookup returns CDR1 SGHTS and CDR2 YDEGEE. The CDR3 region is CASRGGGNTGELFF. The CDR3 nucleotides are TGTGCCAGCAGAGGCGGGGGGAACACCGGGGAGCTGTTTTTT.

J is TRBJ2-1 and V is TRBV7-9, with 13 bases that match TRBD2. Germline lookup yields CDR1 SEHNR and CDR2 FQNEAQ (reference sequence). CDR3 length: 15 amino acids. The trim removed 3 bases at V and 8 bases at J, leaving 4 bases unmatched. Written as DNA, the CDR3 is TGTGCCAGCAGCTTCGGACTAGCGGGAGCGGATGAGCAGTTCTTC. Its translation: CASSFGLAGADEQFF.

This chain joins TRBV19 and TRBJ1-2, with TRBD1 matching over 10 bases. Germline V gene sequence: CDR1 LNHDA, CDR2 SQIVND (reference sequence). V lost 6 bases to trimming and J lost 4 bases; unmatched junction nucleotides: 11. The CDR3 extends over 16 amino acids. CDR3 in amino acids: CASRTGTGVGAYGYTF. In DNA form, the CDR3 reads TGTGCCAGTAGGACCGGGACAGGGGTTGGGGCCTATGGCTACACCTTC.

The J gene is TRBJ2-7, the V gene TRBV28; D perhaps matches TRBD1 (6 bases). CDR1 is MDHEN, CDR2 SYDVKM, per germline. The V gene lost 10 bases and the J gene lost 3 bases, with 16 bases spanning the gap. CDR3 length: 13 residues. In DNA, the CDR3 is TGTGCCACCCACCTGGGCAGGGGCTACGAGCAGTACTTC. It encodes CATHLGRGYEQYF. Drawing the rest from reference TRBV28 and TRBJ2-7, the complete variable domain is DVKVTQSSRYLVKRTGEKVFLECVQDMDHENMFWYRQDPGLGLRLIYFSYDVKMKEKGDIPEGYSVSREKKERFSLILESASTNQTSMYLCATHLGRGYEQYFGPGTRLTVT.

The chain combines TRBV3-1 (or the pseudogene TRBV3-2) with TRBJ1-1; no firm D call. The germline V and J ends were trimmed by 4 bases and 1 base, with 7 bases remaining between them. The CDR3 spans 13 residues. Looked up from germline, CDR1 is LGHDT and CDR2 is YNNKEL (reference sequence). The CDR3 DNA sequence: TGTGCCAGCAGCCCCGAGGGGAACACTGAAGCTTTCTTT. Its protein product is CASSPEGNTEAFF.

V is TRBV12-3 or TRBV12-4 and J is TRBJ2-7; maybe TRBD1 (5 bases). The length of the CDR3 is 12 residues. Trimming left V 3 bases short and J 7 bases short, with 10 bases between. The CDR3 nucleotides read TGTGCCAGCAGTTTGTACAGGAGTGAGCAGTACTTC. Its protein is CASSLYRSEQYF.

This clone was seen once. The chain is built from TRBV27 and TRBJ2-2, with D tentatively TRBD2 (6 bases). Germline V gives CDR1 MNHEY, CDR2 SMNVEV (reference sequence). Trimming cost V 8 bases and J 4 bases, with 14 bases left between them. This CDR3 is 14 amino acids long. The CDR3 sequence: CASRWGETTGELFF. DNA for the CDR3: TGTGCCAGCCGATGGGGGGAAACCACCGGGGAGCTGTTTTTT.

The V call is TRBV4-1, the J call TRBJ2-5, with D possibly TRBD1 on 6 matching bases. The germline V gene encodes CDR1 MGHRA and CDR2 YSYEKL. V lost 4 bases, J lost 5 bases, and 14 bases lay in between. The CDR3 loop spans 14 amino acids. The CDR3 region has the DNA TGCGCCAGCAGCCCAGGGGCTCAGTTGGAGACCCAGTACTTC. The encoded protein is CASSPGAQLETQYF.

The rearrangement uses TRBV6-5 and TRBJ2-3, with D unclear. The CDR3 runs 12 residues. V was shortened by 5 bases and J by 2 bases, with 5 bases between the two germline ends. CDR1 is MNHEY, CDR2 SVGAGI, per germline. For the CDR3, the DNA is TGTGCCAGCAGTCCGTTCACAGATACGCAGTATTTT. Translation gives CASSPFTDTQYF.

The rearrangement joins TRBV9 to TRBJ2-5; tentatively, D is TRBD1 (6 bases). The CDR3 is 16 residues long. V lost 0 bases and J 2 bases, leaving 14 bases between the germline ends. CDR1 is SGDLS, CDR2 YYNGEE, per germline. This chain's CDR3 is CASSVGTGIEQETQYF. CDR3 nucleotides: TGTGCCAGCAGCGTAGGCACAGGGATCGAACAAGAGACCCAGTACTTC. Full variable domain (remainder filled in from reference TRBV9 and TRBJ2-5): DSGVTQTPKHLITATGQRVTLRCSPRSGDLSVYWYQQSLDQGLQFLIQYYNGEERAKGNILERFSAQQFPDLHSELNLSSLELGDSALYFCASSVGTGIEQETQYFGPGTRLLVL.

The CDR3 DNA reads TGTGCCAGCACTTGGACTAGCGGTAATTACAATGAGCAGTTCTTC. This sequence encodes CASTWTSGNYNEQFF. This chain connects TRBV3-1 (or the pseudogene TRBV3-2) to TRBJ2-1; 10 positions agree with TRBD2. The J segment lost 4 bases and the V segment lost 7 bases, leaving 7 bases of the junction unmatched. The CDR3 is 15 residues long. In germline, CDR1 is LGHDT, CDR2 YNNKEL (reference sequence).

The CDR3 nucleotides are TGTGCCAGCAGCCCCGGACAGAACGAGCAGTACTTC. Its protein is CASSPGQNEQYF. This sequence joins TRBV5-6 and TRBJ2-7; possible D gene TRBD1, 6 bases. The CDR3 spans 12 residues. Germline values: CDR1 SGHDT, CDR2 YYEEEE. Deletions cut 4 bases from V and 5 bases from J, with 10 bases between.

The V call is TRBV12-5, the J call TRBJ2-2; the D gene is possibly TRBD2 (5 bases). V dropped 2 bases and J dropped 7 bases, with 14 bases sitting between them. The CDR3 sequence is 15 residues long. In germline, CDR1 is LGHNT, CDR2 FRNRAP. CDR3 in amino acids: CASGLFGGLGGELFF. The DNA of the CDR3 is TGTGCTAGTGGTTTGTTCGGAGGCTTGGGCGGGGAGCTGTTTTTT.

This clone has just one count. This chain links TRBV7-2 with TRBJ2-7; 10 nucleotides match TRBD2. Trimming took 4 bases from V and 3 from J; bases not matched to a gene: 6. The germline gives CDR1 SGHTA, CDR2 FQGNSA. This CDR3 comprises 15 residues. The CDR3: CASSSTSGIFYEQYF. For the CDR3, the DNA is TGTGCCAGCAGCTCCACTAGCGGGATTTTCTACGAGCAGTACTTC.

The J gene is TRBJ2-1, the V gene TRBV7-2; 7 nucleotides align to TRBD2. The CDR3 spans 15 residues. Germline CDR1 and CDR2: SGHTA and FQGNSA. V was clipped by 4 bases and J by 1 base; unmatched bases: 4. CDR3 sequence (DNA): TGTGCCAGCAGCTGGGGTAGCGGGTCCTACAATGAGCAGTTCTTC. This codes for CASSWGSGSYNEQFF. Looking up the rest from reference TRBV7-2 and TRBJ2-1 gives the full variable domain: GAGVSQSPSNKVTEKGKDVELRCDPISGHTALYWYRQSLGQGLEFLIYFQGNSAPDKSGLPSDRFSAERTGGSVSTLTIQRTQQEDSAVYLCASSWGSGSYNEQFFGPGTRLTVL.

The chain carries TRBV7-9 and TRBJ2-2; no definite D call. Trimming left V 3 bases short and J 5 bases short, with 4 bases between. CDR1 and CDR2 from the germline V gene are SEHNR and FQNEAQ (reference sequence). The CDR3 extends over 12 amino acids. As DNA, the CDR3 is TGTGCCAGCAGCTTCTTAACCGGGGAGCTGTTTTTT. Translation gives CASSFLTGELFF.

The rearrangement links TRBV28 to TRBJ1-5; D is perhaps TRBD1 (5 bases). The germline CDR1 and CDR2 sequences are MDHEN and SYDVKM. V was shortened by 10 bases and J by 4 bases, with 14 bases between the two germline ends. The CDR3 covers 13 residues. CDR3 DNA: TGTGCCACTCACATGGGGGGGAATCAGCCCCAGCATTTT. This translates into CATHMGGNQPQHF.

This clone appeared once. The V gene is TRBV5-5, the J gene TRBJ2-6; 9 nucleotides line up with TRBD1. This CDR3 spans 18 amino acids. V trimming: 4 bases; J trimming: 0 bases; junction bases outside the gene matches: 8. Per the germline V gene, CDR1 is SGHKS and CDR2 is YYEKEE (reference sequence). The CDR3 sequence: CASSRSTGGNSGANVLTF. The DNA for the CDR3 is TGTGCCAGCAGCCGATCGACAGGGGGAAACTCTGGGGCCAACGTCCTGACTTTC. The whole variable domain, remainder taken from reference TRBV5-5 and TRBJ2-6, is DAGVTQSPTHLIKTRGQQVTLRCSPISGHKSVSWYQQVLGQGPQFIFQYYEKEERGRGNFPDRFSARQFPNYSSELNVNALLLGDSALYLCASSRSTGGNSGANVLTFGAGSRLTVL.

CDR3 loop: CASSPRGPLEQFF. In DNA, the CDR3 is TGTGCCAGCTCACCAAGGGGTCCCTTAGAGCAGTTCTTC. The chain couples TRBV18 to TRBJ2-1; D is perhaps TRBD1 (5 bases). Trimming cost V 2 bases and J 10 bases, with 12 bases left between them. The V gene's germline CDR1 is KGHSH and CDR2 LQKENI. This CDR3 comprises 13 residues. Filled out from reference TRBV18 and TRBJ2-1, the complete variable domain reads NAGVMQNPRHLVRRRGQEARLRCSPMKGHSHVYWYRQLPEEGLKFMVYLQKENIIDESGMPKERFSAEFPKEGPSILRIQQVVRGDSAAYFCASSPRGPLEQFFGPGTRLTVL.

The CDR3, as DNA: TGTGCCAGCAGTGGCTCCAGCGGGGCCCCCGGGACCCAGTACTTC. Translated: CASSGSSGAPGTQYF. The V and J genes are TRBV9 and TRBJ2-5; 7 nucleotides align to TRBD2. Trimming removed 5 bases from V and 7 bases from J; junction bases left unmatched: 14. The CDR3 is 15 residues long. From germline, CDR1 is SGDLS and CDR2 YYNGEE.

CDR3 protein: CASSPTSRDTQYF. Here the CDR3 DNA reads TGTGCCAGCTCACCAACTTCCCGGGATACGCAGTATTTT. J is TRBJ2-3 and V is TRBV18, with no clear D. Germline CDR1 KGHSH, CDR2 LQKENI. V dropped 2 bases and J dropped 6 bases, with 9 bases sitting between them. The CDR3 covers 13 residues.

This clone was seen a single time. J is TRBJ1-2 and V is TRBV5-5; TRBD1 might be the D (6 bases). CDR1 SGHKS and CDR2 YYEKEE come from the germline V gene (reference sequence). Trimming pared 4 bases from V and 5 bases from J, leaving 15 bases between. This CDR3 is built from 14 residues. The CDR3 spells CASSPGGQFYGYTF. The CDR3 nucleotides read TGTGCCAGCAGCCCTGGGGGACAATTTTATGGCTACACCTTC.

The chain combines TRBV10-3 with TRBJ1-2; D is unclear. Germline lookup yields CDR1 ENHRY and CDR2 SYGVKD. The CDR3 has 13 residues. Trimming removed 11 bases from V and 6 bases from J, with 19 bases in between. This CDR3 is CASKPGDRDGYTF. The CDR3 bases are TGTGCCTCCAAACCCGGGGATAGAGATGGCTACACCTTC.

The rearrangement uses TRBV7-2 and TRBJ1-4, with D tentatively TRBD1 (6 bases). Germline-derived CDR1 and CDR2 are SGHTA and FQGNSA. V shed 1 base and J shed 7 bases, with 7 bases lying between them. The CDR3 spans 13 residues. CDR3 loop: CASSLGQVEKLFF. The CDR3 DNA follows: TGTGCCAGCAGCTTAGGACAGGTTGAAAAACTGTTTTTT.

The chain links TRBV5-6 to TRBJ1-6, with D hard to call. Trimming left V 4 bases short and J 7 bases short, with 12 bases between. This CDR3 region has 14 residues. Germline lookup yields CDR1 SGHDT and CDR2 YYEEEE. The CDR3 DNA sequence: TGTGCCAGCAGCAGCGCCTCGGCGAATTCACCCCTCCACTTT. It specifies CASSSASANSPLHF.